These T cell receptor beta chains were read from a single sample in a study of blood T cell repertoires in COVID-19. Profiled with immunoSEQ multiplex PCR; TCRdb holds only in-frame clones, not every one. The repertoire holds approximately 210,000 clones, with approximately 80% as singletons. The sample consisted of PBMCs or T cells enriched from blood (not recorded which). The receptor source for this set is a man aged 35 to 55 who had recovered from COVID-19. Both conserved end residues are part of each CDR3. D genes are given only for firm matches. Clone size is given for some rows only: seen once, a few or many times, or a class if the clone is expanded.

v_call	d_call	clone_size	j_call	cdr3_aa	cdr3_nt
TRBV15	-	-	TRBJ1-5	CATSRAEGQPQHF	TGTGCCACCAGCAGAGCGGAGGGACAGCCCCAGCATTTT
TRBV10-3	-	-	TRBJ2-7	CAISVCYLSVCYEQYF	TGTGCCATCAGTGTATGTTATTTGAGTGTGTGTTACGAGCAGTACTTC
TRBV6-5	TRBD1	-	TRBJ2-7	CASSWTGGDSYEQYF	TGTGCCAGCAGTTGGACAGGGGGCGATAGCTACGAGCAGTACTTC
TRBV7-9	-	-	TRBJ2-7	CASSPPGRDVSYEQYF	TGTGCCAGCTCTCCTCCCGGTCGGGATGTGTCCTACGAGCAGTACTTC
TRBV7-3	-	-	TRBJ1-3	CASSPSGNTIYF	TGTGCCAGCAGCCCTAGCGGAAACACCATATATTTT
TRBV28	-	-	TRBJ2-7	CASSWSVGQGSYEQYF	TGTGCCAGCAGCTGGAGCGTGGGGCAGGGATCCTACGAGCAGTACTTC
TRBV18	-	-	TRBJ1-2	CASSPGRDLYGYTF	TGTGCCAGCTCACCAGGCAGGGATTTATATGGCTACACCTTC
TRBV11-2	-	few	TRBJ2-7	CASSLGYNYEQYF	TGTGCCAGCAGCTTAGGGTACAACTACGAGCAGTACTTC
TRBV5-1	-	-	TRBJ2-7	CASSGGPYEQYF	TGCGCCAGCAGCGGTGGCCCTTACGAGCAGTACTTC
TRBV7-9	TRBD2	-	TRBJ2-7	CASSSDGTSGSSREQYF	TGTGCCAGCAGCTCAGACGGGACTAGCGGGTCGTCGCGGGAGCAGTACTTC
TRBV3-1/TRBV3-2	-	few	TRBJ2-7	CASSRATYEQYF	TGTGCCAGCAGCCGGGCAACCTACGAGCAGTACTTC
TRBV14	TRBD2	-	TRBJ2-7	CASSQGLAGAYEQYF	TGTGCCAGCAGCCAAGGACTAGCGGGGGCCTACGAGCAGTACTTC
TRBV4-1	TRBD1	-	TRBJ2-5	CASSQAETGVWKTQYF	TGCGCCAGCAGCCAAGCTGAGACAGGGGTTTGGAAGACCCAGTACTTC
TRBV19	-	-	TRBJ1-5	CASTVAGLGQPQHF	TGTGCCAGCACGGTCGCAGGCTTAGGTCAGCCCCAGCATTTT
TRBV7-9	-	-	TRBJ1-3	CASRSLSGNTIYF	TGTGCCAGCAGGTCCCTCTCTGGAAACACCATATATTTT
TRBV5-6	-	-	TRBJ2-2	CASSLGLQGAGELFF	TGTGCCAGCAGCTTGGGACTACAGGGTGCCGGGGAGCTGTTTTTT
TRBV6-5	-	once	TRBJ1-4	CASSSVTSNEKLFF	TGTGCCAGCAGCTCGGTGACTTCTAATGAAAAACTGTTTTTT
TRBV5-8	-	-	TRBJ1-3	CASSKSVSGNTIYF	TGTGCCAGCTCAAAGTCGGTCTCTGGAAACACCATATATTTT
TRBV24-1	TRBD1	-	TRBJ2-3	CATRDRITDTQYF	TGTGCCACTCGGGACAGGATCACAGATACGCAGTATTTT
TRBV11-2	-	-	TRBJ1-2	CASSPLSGQSYGYTF	TGTGCCAGCAGCCCACTATCAGGACAGAGCTATGGCTACACCTTC
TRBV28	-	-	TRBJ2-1	CASSTPSESSYNEQFF	TGTGCCAGCAGTACCCCCAGCGAAAGCTCCTACAATGAGCAGTTCTTC
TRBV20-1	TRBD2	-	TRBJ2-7	CSAMGGAEQYF	TGCAGTGCTATGGGAGGGGCCGAGCAGTACTTC
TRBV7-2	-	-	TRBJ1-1	CASSRRGATEAFF	TGTGCCAGCAGCAGACGGGGGGCCACTGAAGCTTTCTTT
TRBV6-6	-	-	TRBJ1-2	CASSPDSNYGYTF	TGTGCCAGCAGCCCTGACAGTAACTATGGCTACACCTTC
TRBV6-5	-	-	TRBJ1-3	CASSPGFSGNTIYF	TGTGCCAGCAGTCCAGGCTTCTCTGGAAACACCATATATTTT
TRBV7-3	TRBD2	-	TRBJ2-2	CASSLFSGRRTGELFF	TGTGCCAGCAGCCTCTTCAGCGGGAGAAGGACCGGGGAGCTGTTTTTT
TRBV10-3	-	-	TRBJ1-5	CAINGDSNQPQHF	TGTGCCATCAATGGAGATAGCAATCAGCCCCAGCATTTT
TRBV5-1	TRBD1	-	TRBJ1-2	CASSLAGTVYGYTF	TGCGCCAGCAGCTTGGCTGGGACAGTCTATGGCTACACCTTC
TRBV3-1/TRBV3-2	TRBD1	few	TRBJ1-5	CASSRAGGRQPQHF	TGTGCCAGCAGCAGAGCAGGGGGCAGGCAGCCCCAGCATTTT
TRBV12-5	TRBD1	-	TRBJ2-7	CASASGTGRFREQYF	TGTGCTAGTGCCTCCGGGACAGGGCGTTTCCGAGAGCAGTACTTC
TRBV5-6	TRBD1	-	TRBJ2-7	CASSGTRQGPYEQYF	TGTGCCAGCAGCGGTACCCGACAGGGTCCCTACGAGCAGTACTTC
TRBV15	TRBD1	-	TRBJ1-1	CATSRDWAGGEAFF	TGTGCCACCAGCAGAGATTGGGCAGGGGGTGAAGCTTTCTTT
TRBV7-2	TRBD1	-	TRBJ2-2	CASSLGQGFGELFF	TGTGCCAGCAGCCTAGGACAGGGGTTCGGGGAGCTGTTTTTT
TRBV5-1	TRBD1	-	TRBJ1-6	CASSSRQGGSPLHF	TGCGCCAGCAGCTCAAGACAGGGTGGTTCACCCCTCCACTTT
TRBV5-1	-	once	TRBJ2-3	CASSFGTQGPDTQYF	TGCGCCAGCAGCTTCGGGACGCAGGGGCCAGATACGCAGTATTTT
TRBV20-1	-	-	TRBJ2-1	CSARGTTEQFF	TGCAGTGCTAGAGGGACTACGGAGCAGTTCTTC
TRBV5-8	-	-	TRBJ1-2	CASSLTGSYGYTF	TGTGCCAGCAGCTTGACAGGGAGTTATGGCTACACCTTC
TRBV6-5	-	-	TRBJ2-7	CASSYSREQYF	TGTGCCAGCAGTTACTCGCGGGAGCAGTACTTC
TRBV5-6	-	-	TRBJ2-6	CASSSRASGANVLTF	TGTGCCAGCAGCTCGCGAGCATCTGGGGCCAACGTCCTGACTTTC
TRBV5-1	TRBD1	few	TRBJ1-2	CASSLRTGVLNYGYTF	TGCGCCAGCAGCTTACGGACAGGGGTATTGAACTATGGCTACACCTTC
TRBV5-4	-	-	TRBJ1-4	CASSGGGNNEKLFF	TGTGCCAGCAGCGGGGGGGGGAATAATGAAAAACTGTTTTTT
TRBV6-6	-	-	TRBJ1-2	CATQQDRGYTF	TGTGCCACCCAACAGGACCGGGGCTACACCTTC
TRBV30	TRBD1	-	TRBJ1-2	CAWSYRGFSYGYTF	TGTGCCTGGAGTTACAGGGGTTTCAGCTATGGCTACACCTTC
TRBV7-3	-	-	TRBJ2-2	CASSAQANTGELFF	TGTGCCAGCAGCGCACAGGCGAACACCGGGGAGCTGTTTTTT
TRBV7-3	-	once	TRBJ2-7	CASSLRSRVDEQYF	TGTGCCAGCAGCTTAAGGTCCAGGGTGGACGAGCAGTACTTC
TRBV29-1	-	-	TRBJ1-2	CSVAAGFNYGYTF	TGCAGCGTTGCGGCAGGTTTTAACTATGGCTACACCTTC
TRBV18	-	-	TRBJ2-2	CASSATINTGELFF	TGTGCCAGCTCAGCGACAATTAACACCGGGGAGCTGTTTTTT
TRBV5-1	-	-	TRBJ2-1	CASSFTGYISSYNEQFF	TGCGCCAGCAGCTTTACAGGGTACATAAGCTCCTACAATGAGCAGTTCTTC
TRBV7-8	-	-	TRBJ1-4	CASSFRGSDGEKLFF	TGTGCCAGCAGCTTTCGGGGGAGCGATGGTGAAAAACTGTTTTTT
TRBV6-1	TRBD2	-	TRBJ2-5	CASSVSAGTSGLETQYF	TGTGCCAGCAGTGTTTCTGCGGGGACTAGCGGGCTAGAGACCCAGTACTTC
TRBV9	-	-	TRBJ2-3	CASSPGVSTDTQYF	TGTGCCAGCAGCCCGGGGGTGAGCACAGATACGCAGTATTTT
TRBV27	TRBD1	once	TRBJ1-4	CASSLAATGGGEKLFF	TGTGCCAGCAGTTTAGCCGCTACAGGGGGAGGTGAAAAACTGTTTTTT
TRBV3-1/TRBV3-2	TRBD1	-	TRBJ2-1	CASSQVGTGSWGYNEQFF	TGTGCCAGCAGCCAAGTGGGGACAGGGTCTTGGGGGTACAATGAGCAGTTCTTC
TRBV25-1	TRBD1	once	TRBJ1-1	CASSGRTGLNTEAFF	TGTGCCAGCAGTGGTAGGACAGGATTGAACACTGAAGCTTTCTTT